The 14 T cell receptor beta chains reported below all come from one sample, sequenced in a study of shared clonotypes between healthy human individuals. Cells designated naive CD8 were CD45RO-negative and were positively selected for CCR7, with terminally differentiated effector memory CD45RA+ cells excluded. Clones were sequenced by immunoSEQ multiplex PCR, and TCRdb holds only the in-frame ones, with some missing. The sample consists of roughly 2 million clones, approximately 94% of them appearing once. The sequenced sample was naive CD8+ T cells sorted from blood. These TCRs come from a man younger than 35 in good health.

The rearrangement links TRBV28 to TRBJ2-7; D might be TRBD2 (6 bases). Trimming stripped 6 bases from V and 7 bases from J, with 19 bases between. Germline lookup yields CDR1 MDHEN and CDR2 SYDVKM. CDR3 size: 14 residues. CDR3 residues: CASSPPGPGREQYF. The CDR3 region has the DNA TGTGCCAGCAGCCCCCCAGGGCCGGGGAGGGAGCAGTACTTC. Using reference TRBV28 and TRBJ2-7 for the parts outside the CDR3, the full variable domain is DVKVTQSSRYLVKRTGEKVFLECVQDMDHENMFWYRQDPGLGLRLIYFSYDVKMKEKGDIPEGYSVSREKKERFSLILESASTNQTSMYLCASSPPGPGREQYFGPGTRLTVT.

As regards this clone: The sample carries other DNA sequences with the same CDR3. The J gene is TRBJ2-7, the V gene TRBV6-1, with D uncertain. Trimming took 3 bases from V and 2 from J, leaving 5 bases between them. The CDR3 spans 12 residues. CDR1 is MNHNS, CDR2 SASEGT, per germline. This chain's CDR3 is CASSEAPYEQYF. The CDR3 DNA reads TGTGCCAGCAGTGAGGCCCCCTACGAGCAGTACTTC.

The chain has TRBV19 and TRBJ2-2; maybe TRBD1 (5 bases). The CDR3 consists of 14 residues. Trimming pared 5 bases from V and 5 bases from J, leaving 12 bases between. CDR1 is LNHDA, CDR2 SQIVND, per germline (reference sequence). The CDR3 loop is CASSPRQQTGELFF. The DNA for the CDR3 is TGTGCCAGTAGTCCACGACAGCAGACCGGGGAGCTGTTTTTT.

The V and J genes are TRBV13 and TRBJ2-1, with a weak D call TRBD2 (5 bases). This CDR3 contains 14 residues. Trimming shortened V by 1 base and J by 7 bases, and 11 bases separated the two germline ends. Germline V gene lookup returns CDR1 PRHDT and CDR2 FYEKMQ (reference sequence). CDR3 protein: CASSLARTGNEQFF. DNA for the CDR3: TGTGCCAGCAGCTTAGCGAGGACGGGGAATGAGCAGTTCTTC. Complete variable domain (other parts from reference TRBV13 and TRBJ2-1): AAGVIQSPRHLIKEKRETATLKCYPIPRHDTVYWYQQGPGQDPQFLISFYEKMQSDKGSIPDRFSAQQFSDYHSELNMSSLELGDSALYFCASSLARTGNEQFFGPGTRLTVL.

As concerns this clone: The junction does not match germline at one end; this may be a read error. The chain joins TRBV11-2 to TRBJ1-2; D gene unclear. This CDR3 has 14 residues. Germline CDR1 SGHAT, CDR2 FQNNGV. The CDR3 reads CASSLDPAGSVIYF. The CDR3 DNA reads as TGTGCCAGCAGCTTAGATCCGGCAGGATCGGTTATCTACTTC.

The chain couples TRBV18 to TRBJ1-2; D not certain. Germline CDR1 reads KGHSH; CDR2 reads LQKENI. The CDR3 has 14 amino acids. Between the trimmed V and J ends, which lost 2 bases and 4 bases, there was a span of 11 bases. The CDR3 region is CASSPADPSYGYTF. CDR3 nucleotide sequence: TGTGCCAGCTCACCAGCAGACCCGAGCTATGGCTACACCTTC.

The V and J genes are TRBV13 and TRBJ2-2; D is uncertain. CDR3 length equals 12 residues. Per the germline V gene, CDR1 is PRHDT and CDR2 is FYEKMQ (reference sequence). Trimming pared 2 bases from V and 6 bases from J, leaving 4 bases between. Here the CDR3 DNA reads TGTGCCAGCAGCTTAATCCCCGGGGAGCTGTTTTTT. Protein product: CASSLIPGELFF.

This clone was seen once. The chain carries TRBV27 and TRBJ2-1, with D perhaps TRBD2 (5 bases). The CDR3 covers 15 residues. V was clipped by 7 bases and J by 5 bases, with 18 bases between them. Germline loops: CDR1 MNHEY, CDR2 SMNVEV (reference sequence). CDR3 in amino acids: CASTPTGIVNNEQFF. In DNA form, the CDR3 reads TGTGCCAGCACCCCTACGGGAATAGTTAACAATGAGCAGTTCTTC.

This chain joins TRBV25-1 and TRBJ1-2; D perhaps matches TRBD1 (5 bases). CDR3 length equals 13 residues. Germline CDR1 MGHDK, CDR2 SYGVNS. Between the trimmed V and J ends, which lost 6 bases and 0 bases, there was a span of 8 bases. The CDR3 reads CASRTDPNYGYTF. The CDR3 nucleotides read TGTGCCAGCAGGACAGACCCTAACTATGGCTACACCTTC.

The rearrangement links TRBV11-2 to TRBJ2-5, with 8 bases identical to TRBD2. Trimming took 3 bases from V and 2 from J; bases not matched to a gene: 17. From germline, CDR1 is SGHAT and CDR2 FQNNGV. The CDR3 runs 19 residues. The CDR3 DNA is TGTGCCAGCAGCTTCTGGCTCAGTCCCCCGGGGGGGAAACAAGAGACCCAGTACTTC. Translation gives CASSFWLSPPGGKQETQYF.

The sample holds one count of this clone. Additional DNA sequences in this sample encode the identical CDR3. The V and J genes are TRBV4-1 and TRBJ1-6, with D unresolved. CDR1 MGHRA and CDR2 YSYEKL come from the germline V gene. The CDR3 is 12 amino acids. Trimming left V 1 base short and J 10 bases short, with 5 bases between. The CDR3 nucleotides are TGCGCCAGCAGCCAAGGGGTGTCACCCCTCCACTTT. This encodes CASSQGVSPLHF.

The CDR3 DNA sequence: TGTGCCAGCGGACGGGGAGACGAGCAGTACTTC. This codes for CASGRGDEQYF. This sequence joins TRBV7-9 and TRBJ2-7; weak D call: TRBD2 (5 bases). Germline CDR1 is SEHNR and CDR2 is FQNEAQ (reference sequence). The CDR3 is made up of 11 amino acids. The V gene lost 8 bases and the J gene lost 5 bases, with 10 bases spanning the gap.

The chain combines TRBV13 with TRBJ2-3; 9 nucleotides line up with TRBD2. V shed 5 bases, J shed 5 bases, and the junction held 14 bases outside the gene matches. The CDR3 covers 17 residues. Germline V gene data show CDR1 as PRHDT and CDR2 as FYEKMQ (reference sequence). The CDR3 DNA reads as TGTGCCAGCAGCGACGAGGATAGCGGGGGTTCGAAAGATACGCAGTATTTT. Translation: CASSDEDSGGSKDTQYF.

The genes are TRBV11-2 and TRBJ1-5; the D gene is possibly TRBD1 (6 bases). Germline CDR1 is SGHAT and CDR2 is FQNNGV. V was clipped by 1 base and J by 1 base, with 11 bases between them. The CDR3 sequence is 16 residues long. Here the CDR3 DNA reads TGTGCCAGCAGCTTAGCAGGAGGACAGAGCAATCAGCCCCAGCATTTT. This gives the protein CASSLAGGQSNQPQHF.